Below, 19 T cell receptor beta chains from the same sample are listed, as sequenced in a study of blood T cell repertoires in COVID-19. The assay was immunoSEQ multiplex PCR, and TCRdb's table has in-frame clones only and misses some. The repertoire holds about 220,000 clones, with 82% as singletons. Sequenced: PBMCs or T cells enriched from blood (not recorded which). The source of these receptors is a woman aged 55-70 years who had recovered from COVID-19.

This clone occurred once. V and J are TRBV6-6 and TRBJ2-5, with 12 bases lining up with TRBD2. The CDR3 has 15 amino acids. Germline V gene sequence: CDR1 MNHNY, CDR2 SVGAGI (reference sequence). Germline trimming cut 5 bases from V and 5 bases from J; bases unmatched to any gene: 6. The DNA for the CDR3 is TGTGCCAGCAGTCAGACTAGCGGGGGATCGGAGACCCAGTACTTC. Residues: CASSQTSGGSETQYF.

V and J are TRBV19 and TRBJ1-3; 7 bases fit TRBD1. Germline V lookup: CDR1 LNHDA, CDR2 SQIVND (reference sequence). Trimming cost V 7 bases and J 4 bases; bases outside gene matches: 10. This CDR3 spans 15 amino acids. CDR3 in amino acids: CASTPDRAKGNTIYF. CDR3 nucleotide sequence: TGTGCCAGTACTCCAGACAGGGCGAAGGGAAACACCATATATTTT.

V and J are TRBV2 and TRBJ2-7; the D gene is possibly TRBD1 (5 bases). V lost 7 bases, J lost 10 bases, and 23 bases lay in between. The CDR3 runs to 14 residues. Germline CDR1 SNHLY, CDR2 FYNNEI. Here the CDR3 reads CASKGGAVFIYQYF. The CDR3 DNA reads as TGTGCCAGCAAGGGTGGGGCAGTCTTCATTTATCAGTACTTC.

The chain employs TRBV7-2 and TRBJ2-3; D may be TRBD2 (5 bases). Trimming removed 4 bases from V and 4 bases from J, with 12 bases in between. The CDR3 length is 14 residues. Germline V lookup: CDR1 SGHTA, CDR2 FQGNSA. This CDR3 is CASSSLLAADTQYF. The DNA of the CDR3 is TGTGCCAGCAGCTCTCTTCTAGCCGCAGATACGCAGTATTTT.

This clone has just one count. CDR3 bases: TGCGCCAGCACCAGGACAGGAAAGCACTCCTACAATGAGCAGTTCTTC. This sequence encodes CASTRTGKHSYNEQFF. The rearrangement links TRBV10-1 to TRBJ2-1, with 7 positions matching TRBD1. The CDR3 has 16 amino acids. The V gene's germline CDR1 is WNHNN and CDR2 SYGVQD (reference sequence). J lost 0 bases, V lost 7 bases, and 9 bases had no gene match.

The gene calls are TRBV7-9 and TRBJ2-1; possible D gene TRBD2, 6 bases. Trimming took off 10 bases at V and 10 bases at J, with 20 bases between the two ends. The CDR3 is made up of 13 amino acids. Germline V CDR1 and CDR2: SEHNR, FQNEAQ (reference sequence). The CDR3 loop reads CANQRGVLGEQFF. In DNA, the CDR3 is TGTGCCAACCAGCGCGGGGTGTTGGGGGAGCAGTTCTTC.

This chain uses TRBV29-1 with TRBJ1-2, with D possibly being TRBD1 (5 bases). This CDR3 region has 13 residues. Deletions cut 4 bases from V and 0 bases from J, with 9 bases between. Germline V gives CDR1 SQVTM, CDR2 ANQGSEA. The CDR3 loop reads CSVVGRANYGYTF. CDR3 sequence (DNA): TGCAGCGTTGTTGGCAGGGCTAACTATGGCTACACCTTC.

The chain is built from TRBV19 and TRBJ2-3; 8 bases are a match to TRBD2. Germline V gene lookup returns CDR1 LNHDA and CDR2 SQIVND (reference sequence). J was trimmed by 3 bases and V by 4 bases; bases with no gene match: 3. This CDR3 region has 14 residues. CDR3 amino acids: CASSTTSDTDTQYF. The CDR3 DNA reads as TGTGCCAGTAGTACGACTAGCGATACAGATACGCAGTATTTT.

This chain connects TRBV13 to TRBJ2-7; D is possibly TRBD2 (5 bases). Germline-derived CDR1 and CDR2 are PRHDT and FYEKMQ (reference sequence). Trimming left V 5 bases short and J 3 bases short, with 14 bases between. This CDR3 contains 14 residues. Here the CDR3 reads CASSLWTRDYEQYF. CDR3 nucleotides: TGTGCCAGCAGCCTCTGGACCCGGGACTACGAGCAGTACTTC.

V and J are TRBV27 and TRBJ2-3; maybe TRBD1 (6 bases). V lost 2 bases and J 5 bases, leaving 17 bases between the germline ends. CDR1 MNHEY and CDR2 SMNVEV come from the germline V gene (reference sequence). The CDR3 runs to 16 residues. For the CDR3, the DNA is TGTGCCAGCAGTTTAAGCTTCTCAGGGGTAGTAGATACGCAGTATTTT. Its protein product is CASSLSFSGVVDTQYF.

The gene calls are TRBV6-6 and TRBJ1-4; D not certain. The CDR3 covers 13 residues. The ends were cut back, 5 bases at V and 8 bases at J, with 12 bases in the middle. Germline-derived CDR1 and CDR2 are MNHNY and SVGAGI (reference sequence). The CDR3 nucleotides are TGTGCCAGCAGTGGGCAGGTTCGAGAAAAACTGTTTTTT. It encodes CASSGQVREKLFF.

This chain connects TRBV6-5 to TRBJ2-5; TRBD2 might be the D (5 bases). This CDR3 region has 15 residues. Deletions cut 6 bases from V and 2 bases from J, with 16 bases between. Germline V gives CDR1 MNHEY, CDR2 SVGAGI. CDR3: CASRGIAILQETQYF. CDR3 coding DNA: TGTGCCAGCAGGGGGATAGCGATCCTTCAAGAGACCCAGTACTTC.

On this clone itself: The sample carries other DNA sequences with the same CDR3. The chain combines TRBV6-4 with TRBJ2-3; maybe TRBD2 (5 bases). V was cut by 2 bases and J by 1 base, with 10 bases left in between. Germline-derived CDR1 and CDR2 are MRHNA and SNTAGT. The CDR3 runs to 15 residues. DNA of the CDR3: TGTGCCAGCAGTGACCCGGGATTAGGCACAGATACGCAGTATTTT. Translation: CASSDPGLGTDTQYF.

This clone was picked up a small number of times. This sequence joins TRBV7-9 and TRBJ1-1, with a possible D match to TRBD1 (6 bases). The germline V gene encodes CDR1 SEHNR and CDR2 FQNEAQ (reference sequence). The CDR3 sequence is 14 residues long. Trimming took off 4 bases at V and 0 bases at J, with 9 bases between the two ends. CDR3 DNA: TGTGCCAGCAGCTGGGGACACCTGAACACTGAAGCTTTCTTT. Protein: CASSWGHLNTEAFF.

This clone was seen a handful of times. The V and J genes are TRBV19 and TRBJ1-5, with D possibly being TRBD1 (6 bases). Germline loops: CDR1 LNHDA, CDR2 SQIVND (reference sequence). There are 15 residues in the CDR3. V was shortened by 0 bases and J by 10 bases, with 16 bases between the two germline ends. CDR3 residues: CASSIDPSRGFPQHF. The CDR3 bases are TGTGCCAGTAGTATAGATCCCTCCAGGGGTTTTCCCCAGCATTTT.

Written as DNA, the CDR3 is TGTGCCAGCAGCGAAGCCCAGGGGGCGGCCACTGAAGCTTTCTTT. Translation: CASSEAQGAATEAFF. The genes are TRBV3-1 (or the pseudogene TRBV3-2) and TRBJ1-1; the match to TRBD1 covers 8 bases. V shed 5 bases, J shed 4 bases, and the junction held 9 bases outside the gene matches. The CDR3 loop spans 15 amino acids. Germline CDR1 reads LGHDT; CDR2 reads YNNKEL (reference sequence).

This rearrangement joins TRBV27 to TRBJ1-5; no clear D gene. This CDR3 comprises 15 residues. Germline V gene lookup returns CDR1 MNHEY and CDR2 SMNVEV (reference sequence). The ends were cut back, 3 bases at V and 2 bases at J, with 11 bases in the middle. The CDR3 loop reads CASSFRGLGNQPQHF. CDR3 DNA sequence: TGTGCCAGCAGTTTTCGAGGACTAGGCAATCAGCCCCAGCATTTT.

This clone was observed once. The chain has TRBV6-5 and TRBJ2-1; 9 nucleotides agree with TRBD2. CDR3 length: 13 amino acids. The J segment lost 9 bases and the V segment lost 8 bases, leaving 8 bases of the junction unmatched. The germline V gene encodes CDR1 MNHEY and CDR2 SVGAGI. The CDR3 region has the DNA TGTGCCAGCCTTCTAGCGGGAACTAGTGAGCAGTTCTTC. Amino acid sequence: CASLLAGTSEQFF.

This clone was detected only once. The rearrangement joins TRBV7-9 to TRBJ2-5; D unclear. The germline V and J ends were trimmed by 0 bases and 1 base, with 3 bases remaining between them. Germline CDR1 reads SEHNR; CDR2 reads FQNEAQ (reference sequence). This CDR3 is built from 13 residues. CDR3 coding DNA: TGTGCCAGCAGCTTAGCCCTCCAAGAGACCCAGTACTTC. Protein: CASSLALQETQYF. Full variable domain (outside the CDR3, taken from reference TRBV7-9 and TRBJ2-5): DTGVSQNPRHKITKRGQNVTFRCDPISEHNRLYWYRQTLGQGPEFLTYFQNEAQLEKSRLLSDRFSAERPKGSFSTLEIQRTEQGDSAMYLCASSLALQETQYFGPGTRLLVL.